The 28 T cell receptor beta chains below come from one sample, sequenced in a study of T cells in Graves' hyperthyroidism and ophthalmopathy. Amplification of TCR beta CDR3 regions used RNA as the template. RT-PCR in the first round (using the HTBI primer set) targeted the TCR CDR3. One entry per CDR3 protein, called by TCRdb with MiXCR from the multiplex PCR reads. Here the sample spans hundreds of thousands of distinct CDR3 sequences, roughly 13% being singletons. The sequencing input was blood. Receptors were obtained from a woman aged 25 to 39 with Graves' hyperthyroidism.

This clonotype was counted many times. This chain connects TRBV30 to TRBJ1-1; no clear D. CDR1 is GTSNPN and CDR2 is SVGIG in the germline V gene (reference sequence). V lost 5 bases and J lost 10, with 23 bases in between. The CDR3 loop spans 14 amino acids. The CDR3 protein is CAWSWAQPNLGAFF. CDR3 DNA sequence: TGTGCCTGGTCTTGGGCCCAGCCGAACTTAGGAGCTTTCTTT.

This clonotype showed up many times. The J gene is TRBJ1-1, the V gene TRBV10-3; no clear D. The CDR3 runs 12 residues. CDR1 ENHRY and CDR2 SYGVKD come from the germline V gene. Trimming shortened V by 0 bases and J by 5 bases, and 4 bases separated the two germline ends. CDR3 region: CAISESRTEAFF. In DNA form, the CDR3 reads TGTGCCATCAGTGAGTCAAGGACTGAAGCTTTCTTT.

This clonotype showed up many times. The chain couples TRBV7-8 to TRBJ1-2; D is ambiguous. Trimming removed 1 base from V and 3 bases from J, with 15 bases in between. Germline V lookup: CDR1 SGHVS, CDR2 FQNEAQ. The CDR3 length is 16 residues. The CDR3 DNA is TGTGCCAGCAGCTTAGATTTCCTCCGGACTTACTATGGCTACACCTTC. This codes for CASSLDFLRTYYGYTF. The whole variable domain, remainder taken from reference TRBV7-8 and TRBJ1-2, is GAGVSQSPRYKVAKRGQDVALRCDPISGHVSLFWYQQALGQGPEFLTYFQNEAQLDKSGLPSDRFFAERPEGSVSTLKIQRTQQEDSAVYLCASSLDFLRTYYGYTFGSGTRLTVV.

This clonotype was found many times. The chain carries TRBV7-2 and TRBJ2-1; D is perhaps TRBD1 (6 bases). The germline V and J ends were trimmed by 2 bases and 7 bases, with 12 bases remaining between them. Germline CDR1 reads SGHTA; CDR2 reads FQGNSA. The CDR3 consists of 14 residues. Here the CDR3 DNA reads TGTGCCAGCAGCTTAATCACAGGGCGAAATGAGCAGTTCTTC. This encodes CASSLITGRNEQFF.

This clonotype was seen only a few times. As DNA, the CDR3 is TGTGCCAGCAGTCTACCAGGGCATTCACCCCTCCACTTT. This encodes CASSLPGHSPLHF. The chain has TRBV28 and TRBJ1-6, with D perhaps matching TRBD1 (5 bases). The V end was cut by 5 bases, the J end by 8 bases, with 10 bases between. Germline V CDR1 and CDR2: MDHEN, SYDVKM. This CDR3 region has 13 residues.

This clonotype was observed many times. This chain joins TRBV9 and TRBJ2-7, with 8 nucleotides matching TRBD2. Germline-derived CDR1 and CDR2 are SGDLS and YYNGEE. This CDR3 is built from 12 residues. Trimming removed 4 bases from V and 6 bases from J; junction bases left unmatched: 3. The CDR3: CASSPTSGEQYF. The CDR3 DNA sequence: TGTGCCAGCAGCCCTACTAGCGGCGAGCAGTACTTC.

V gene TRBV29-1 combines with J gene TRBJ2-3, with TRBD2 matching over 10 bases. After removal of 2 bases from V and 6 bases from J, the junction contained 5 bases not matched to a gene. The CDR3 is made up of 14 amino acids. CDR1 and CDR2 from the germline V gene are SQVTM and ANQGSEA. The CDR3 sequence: CSVETLAGLDTQYF. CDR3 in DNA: TGCAGCGTTGAAACACTAGCGGGACTTGATACGCAGTATTTT.

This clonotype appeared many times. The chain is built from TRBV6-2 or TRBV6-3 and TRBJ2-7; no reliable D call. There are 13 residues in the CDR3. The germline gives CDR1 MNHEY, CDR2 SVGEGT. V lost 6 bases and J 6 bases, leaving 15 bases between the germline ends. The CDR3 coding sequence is TGTGCCAGCAGCTCCCTCTCTGTCGGCGAGCAGTACTTC. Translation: CASSSLSVGEQYF.

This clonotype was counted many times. This CDR3 is CASRPPGHISYNEQFF. The CDR3, as DNA: TGTGCCAGCAGACCCCCGGGACACATCTCCTACAATGAGCAGTTCTTC. V gene TRBV5-8 combines with J gene TRBJ2-1; a possible D gene is TRBD1 (6 bases). The length of the CDR3 is 16 residues. With 5 bases removed from V and 0 bases from J, the gap between germline ends came to 15 bases. Germline CDR1 is SGHTS and CDR2 is YDEGEE.

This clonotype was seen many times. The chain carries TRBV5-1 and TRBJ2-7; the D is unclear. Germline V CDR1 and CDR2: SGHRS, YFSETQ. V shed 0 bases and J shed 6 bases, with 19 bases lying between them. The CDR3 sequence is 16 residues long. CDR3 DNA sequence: TGCGCCAGCAGCTTGGGAGATTACGGTCGACGCGGCGAGCAGTACTTC. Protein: CASSLGDYGRRGEQYF.

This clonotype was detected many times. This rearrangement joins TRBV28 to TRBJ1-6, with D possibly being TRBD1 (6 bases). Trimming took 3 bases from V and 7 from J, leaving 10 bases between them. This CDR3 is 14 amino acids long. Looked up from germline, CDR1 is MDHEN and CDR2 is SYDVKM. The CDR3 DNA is TGTGCCAGCAGTTTCACAGGGTCGAATTCACCCCTCCACTTT. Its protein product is CASSFTGSNSPLHF.

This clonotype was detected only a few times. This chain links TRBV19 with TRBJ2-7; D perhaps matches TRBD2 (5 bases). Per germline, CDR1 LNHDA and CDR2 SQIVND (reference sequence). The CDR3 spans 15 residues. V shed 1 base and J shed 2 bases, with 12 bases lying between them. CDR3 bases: TGTGCCAGTAGTATAGGAGGGTCAAATACCTACGAGCAGTACTTC. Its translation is CASSIGGSNTYEQYF.

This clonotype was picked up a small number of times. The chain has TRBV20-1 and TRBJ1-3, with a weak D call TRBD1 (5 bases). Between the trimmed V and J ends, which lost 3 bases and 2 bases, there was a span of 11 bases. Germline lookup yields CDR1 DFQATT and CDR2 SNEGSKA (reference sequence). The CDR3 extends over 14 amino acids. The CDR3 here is CSASPDSTGNTIYF. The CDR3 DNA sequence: TGCAGTGCTAGTCCCGACAGCACTGGAAACACCATATATTTT.

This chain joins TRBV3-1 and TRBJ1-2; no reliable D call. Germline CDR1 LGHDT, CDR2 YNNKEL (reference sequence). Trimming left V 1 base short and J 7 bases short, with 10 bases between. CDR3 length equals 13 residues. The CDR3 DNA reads TGTGCCAGCAGCCAAGTCCCCTTTCTTGGCTACACCTTC. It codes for CASSQVPFLGYTF.

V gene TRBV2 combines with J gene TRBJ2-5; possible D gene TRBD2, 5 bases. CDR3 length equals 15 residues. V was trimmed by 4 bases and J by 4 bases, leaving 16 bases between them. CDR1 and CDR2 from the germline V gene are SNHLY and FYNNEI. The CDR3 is CASSVSADRRETQYF. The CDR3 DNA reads TGTGCCAGCAGTGTTAGCGCCGATAGGAGAGAGACCCAGTACTTC.

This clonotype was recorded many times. The CDR3 here is CASGQGGGRALGEQYF. The CDR3, as DNA: TGTGCCAGCGGACAGGGCGGCGGGAGGGCCCTCGGCGAGCAGTACTTC. V and J are TRBV10-3 and TRBJ2-7; D is perhaps TRBD2 (9 bases). Germline V lookup: CDR1 ENHRY, CDR2 SYGVKD. V was shortened by 10 bases and J by 6 bases, with 28 bases between the two germline ends. The CDR3 length is 16 residues.

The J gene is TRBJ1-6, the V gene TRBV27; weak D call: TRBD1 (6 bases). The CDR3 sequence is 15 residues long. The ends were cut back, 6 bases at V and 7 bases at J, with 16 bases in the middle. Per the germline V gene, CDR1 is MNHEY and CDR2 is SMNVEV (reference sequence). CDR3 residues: CASSSIQGPNSPLHF. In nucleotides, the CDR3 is TGTGCCAGCAGCTCAATACAGGGACCCAATTCACCCCTCCACTTT.

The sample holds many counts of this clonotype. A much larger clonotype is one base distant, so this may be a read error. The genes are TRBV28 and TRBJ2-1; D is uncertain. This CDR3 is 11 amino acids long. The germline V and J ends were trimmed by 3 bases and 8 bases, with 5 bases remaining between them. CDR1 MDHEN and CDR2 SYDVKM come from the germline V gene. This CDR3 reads CASSLVHEQFF. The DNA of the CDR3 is TGTGCCAGCAGTTTGGTCCATGAGCAGTTCTTC. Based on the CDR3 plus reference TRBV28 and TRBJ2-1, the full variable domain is DVKVTQSSRYLVKRTGEKVFLECVQDMDHENMFWYRQDPGLGLRLIYFSYDVKMKEKGDIPEGYSVSREKKERFSLILESASTNQTSMYLCASSLVHEQFFGPGTRLTVL.

The CDR3 reads CASSESTGSVGEQFF. DNA of the CDR3: TGTGCCAGCAGCGAAAGTACCGGGAGTGTGGGTGAGCAGTTCTTC. The rearrangement links TRBV5-4 to TRBJ2-1; a weak D match, TRBD2 (6 bases). The V and J ends lost 4 bases and 9 bases respectively, with 20 bases between them. The CDR3 loop spans 15 amino acids. Germline values: CDR1 SGHNT, CDR2 YYREEE (reference sequence).

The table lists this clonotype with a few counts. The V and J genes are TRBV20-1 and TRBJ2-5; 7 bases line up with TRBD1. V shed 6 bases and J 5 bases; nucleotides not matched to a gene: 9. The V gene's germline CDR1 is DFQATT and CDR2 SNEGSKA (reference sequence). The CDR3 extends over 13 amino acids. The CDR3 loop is CSASRDSTETQYF. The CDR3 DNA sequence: TGCAGTGCAAGCCGGGACAGTACCGAGACCCAGTACTTC.

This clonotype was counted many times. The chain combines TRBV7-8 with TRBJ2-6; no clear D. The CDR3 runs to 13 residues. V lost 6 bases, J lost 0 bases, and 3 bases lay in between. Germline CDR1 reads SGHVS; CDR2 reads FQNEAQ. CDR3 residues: CASRHSGANVLTF. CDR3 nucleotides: TGTGCCAGCAGGCACTCTGGGGCCAACGTCCTGACTTTC.

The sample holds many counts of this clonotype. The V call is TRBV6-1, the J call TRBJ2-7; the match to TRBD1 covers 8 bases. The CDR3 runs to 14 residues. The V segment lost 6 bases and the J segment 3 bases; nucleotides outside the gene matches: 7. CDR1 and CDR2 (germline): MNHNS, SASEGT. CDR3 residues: CASSPDRVVYEQYF. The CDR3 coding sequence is TGTGCCAGCAGCCCGGACAGGGTGGTCTACGAGCAGTACTTC.

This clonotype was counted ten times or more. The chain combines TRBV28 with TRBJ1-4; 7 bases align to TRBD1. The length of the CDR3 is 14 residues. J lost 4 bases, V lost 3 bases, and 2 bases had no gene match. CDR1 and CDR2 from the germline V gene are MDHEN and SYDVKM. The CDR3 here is CASSLTGNNEKLFF. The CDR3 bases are TGTGCCAGCAGTTTGACAGGGAATAATGAAAAACTGTTTTTT.

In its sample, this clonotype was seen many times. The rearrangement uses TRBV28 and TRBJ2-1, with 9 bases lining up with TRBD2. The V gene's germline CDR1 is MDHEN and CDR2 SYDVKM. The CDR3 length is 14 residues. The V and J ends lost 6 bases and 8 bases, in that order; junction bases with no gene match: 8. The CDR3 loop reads CASRMAGGPHEQFF. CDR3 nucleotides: TGTGCCAGCAGGATGGCGGGAGGGCCCCATGAGCAGTTCTTC.

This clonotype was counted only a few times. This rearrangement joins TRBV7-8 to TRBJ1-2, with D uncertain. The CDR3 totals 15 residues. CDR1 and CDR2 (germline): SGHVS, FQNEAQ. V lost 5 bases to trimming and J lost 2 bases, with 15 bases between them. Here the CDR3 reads CASSPDGSGNYGYTF. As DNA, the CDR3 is TGTGCCAGCAGCCCCGATGGTTCGGGCAACTATGGCTACACCTTC.

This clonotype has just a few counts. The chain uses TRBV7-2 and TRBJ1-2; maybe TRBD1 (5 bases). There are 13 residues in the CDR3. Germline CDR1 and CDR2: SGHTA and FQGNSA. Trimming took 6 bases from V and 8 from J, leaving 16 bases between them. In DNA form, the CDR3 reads TGTGCCAGCAGTTCTATCGTTGGGGGAGGCTACACCTTC. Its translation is CASSSIVGGGYTF. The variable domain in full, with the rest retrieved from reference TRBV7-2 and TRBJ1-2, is GAGVSQSPSNKVTEKGKDVELRCDPISGHTALYWYRQSLGQGLEFLIYFQGNSAPDKSGLPSDRFSAERTGGSVSTLTIQRTQQEDSAVYLCASSSIVGGGYTFGSGTRLTVV.

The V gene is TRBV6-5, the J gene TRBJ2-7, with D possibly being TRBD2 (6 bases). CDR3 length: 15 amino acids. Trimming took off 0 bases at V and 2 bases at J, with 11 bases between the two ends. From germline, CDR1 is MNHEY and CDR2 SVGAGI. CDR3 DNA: TGTGCCAGCAGTTACTCGGGGGGAACTGCCTACGAGCAGTACTTC. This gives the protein CASSYSGGTAYEQYF.

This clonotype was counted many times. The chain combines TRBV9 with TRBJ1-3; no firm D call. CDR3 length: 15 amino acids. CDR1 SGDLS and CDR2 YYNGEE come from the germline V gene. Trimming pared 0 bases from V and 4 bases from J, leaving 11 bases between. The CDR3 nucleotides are TGTGCCAGCAGCGTAGGTCCTGCTCAGGGAAACACCATATATTTT. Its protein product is CASSVGPAQGNTIYF.